This entry features one TCR beta chain sequence. This sample was included in a study of blood T cells in healthy people across ages. PCR was performed a second time for about 7 to 12 cycles using a sample-barcoded 5' primer and a J-beta primer mix. TCRdb re-called the 5' RACE reads through MiXCR, storing one row per CDR3 protein. The sample records some 860,000 distinct CDR3 sequences, 56% being singletons. Germline CDR1 and CDR2: MNHNS and SASEGT. The CDR3 loop spans 15 amino acids. V gave up 1 base and J gave up 1 base, with 10 bases separating them. The chain carries TRBV6-1 and TRBJ2-5, with D perhaps matching TRBD2 (5 bases). The sequence derives from a middle-aged man in good health. The sample taken for sequencing was blood. In nucleotides, the CDR3 is TGTGCCAGCAGTGAAGACCGGGGTATCCAAGAGACCCAGTACTTC. Translating gives CASSEDRGIQETQYF.